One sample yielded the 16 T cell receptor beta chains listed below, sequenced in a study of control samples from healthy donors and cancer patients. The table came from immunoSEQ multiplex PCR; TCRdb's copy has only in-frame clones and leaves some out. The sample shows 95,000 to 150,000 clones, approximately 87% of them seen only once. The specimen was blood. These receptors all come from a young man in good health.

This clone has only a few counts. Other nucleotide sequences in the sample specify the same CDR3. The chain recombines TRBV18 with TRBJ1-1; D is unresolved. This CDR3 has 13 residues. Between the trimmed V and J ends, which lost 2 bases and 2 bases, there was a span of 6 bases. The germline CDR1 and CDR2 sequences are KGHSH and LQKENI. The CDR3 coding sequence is TGTGCCAGCTCACCAGGCCAAAACACTGAAGCTTTCTTT. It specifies CASSPGQNTEAFF.

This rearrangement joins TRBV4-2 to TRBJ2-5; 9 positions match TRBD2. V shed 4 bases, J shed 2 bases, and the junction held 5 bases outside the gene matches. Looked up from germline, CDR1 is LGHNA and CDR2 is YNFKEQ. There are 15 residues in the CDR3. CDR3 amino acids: CASSPGGGAQETQYF. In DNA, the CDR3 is TGTGCCAGCAGCCCCGGCGGGGGGGCTCAAGAGACCCAGTACTTC.

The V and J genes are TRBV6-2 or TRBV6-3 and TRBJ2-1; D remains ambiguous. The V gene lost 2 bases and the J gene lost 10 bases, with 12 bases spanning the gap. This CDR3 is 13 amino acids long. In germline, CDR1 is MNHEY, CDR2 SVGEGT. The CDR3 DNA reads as TGTGCCAGCAGTTACGATCTAGGAGCAGAGCAGTTCTTC. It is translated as CASSYDLGAEQFF.

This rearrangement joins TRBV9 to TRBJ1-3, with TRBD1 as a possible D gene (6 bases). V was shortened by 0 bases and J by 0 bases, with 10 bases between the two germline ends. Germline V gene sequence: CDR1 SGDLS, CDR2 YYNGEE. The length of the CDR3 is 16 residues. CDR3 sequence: CASSVEGHLSGNTIYF. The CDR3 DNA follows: TGTGCCAGCAGCGTAGAGGGACATCTCTCTGGAAACACCATATATTTT.

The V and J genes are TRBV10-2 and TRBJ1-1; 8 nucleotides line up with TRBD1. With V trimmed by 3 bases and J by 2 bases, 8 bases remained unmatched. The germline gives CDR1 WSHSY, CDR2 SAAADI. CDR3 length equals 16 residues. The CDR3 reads CASSDPMDRANTEAFF. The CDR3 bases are TGCGCCAGCAGTGACCCCATGGACAGGGCAAACACTGAAGCTTTCTTT.

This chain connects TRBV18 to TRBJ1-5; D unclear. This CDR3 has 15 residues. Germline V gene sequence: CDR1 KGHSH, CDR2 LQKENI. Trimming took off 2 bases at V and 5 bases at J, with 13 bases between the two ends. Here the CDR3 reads CASSPARNTDQPQHF. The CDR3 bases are TGTGCCAGCTCACCAGCGAGGAACACAGATCAGCCCCAGCATTTT. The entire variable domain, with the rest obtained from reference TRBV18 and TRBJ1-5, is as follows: NAGVMQNPRHLVRRRGQEARLRCSPMKGHSHVYWYRQLPEEGLKFMVYLQKENIIDESGMPKERFSAEFPKEGPSILRIQQVVRGDSAAYFCASSPARNTDQPQHFGDGTRLSIL.

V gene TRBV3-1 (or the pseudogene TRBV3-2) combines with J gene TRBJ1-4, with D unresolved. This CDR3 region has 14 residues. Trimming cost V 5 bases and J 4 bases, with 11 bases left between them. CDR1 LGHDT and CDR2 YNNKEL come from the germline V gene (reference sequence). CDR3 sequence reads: CASSTRVLNEKLFF. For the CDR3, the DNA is TGTGCCAGCAGCACCCGGGTCCTTAATGAAAAACTGTTTTTT.

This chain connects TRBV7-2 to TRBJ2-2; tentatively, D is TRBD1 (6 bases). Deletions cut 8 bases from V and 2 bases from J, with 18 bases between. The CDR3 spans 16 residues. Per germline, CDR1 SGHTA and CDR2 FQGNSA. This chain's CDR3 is CASQRGFQRNTGELFF. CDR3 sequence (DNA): TGTGCCAGCCAAAGGGGGTTTCAGCGTAACACCGGGGAGCTGTTTTTT.

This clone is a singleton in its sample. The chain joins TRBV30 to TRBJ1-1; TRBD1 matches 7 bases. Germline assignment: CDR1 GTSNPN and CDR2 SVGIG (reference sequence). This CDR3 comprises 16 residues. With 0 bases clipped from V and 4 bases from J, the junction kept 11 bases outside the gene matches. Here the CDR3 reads CAWSVHRGAGGTEAFF. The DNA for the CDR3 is TGTGCCTGGAGTGTCCACAGGGGAGCGGGGGGCACTGAAGCTTTCTTT. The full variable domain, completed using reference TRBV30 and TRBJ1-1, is SQTIHQWPATLVQPVGSPLSLECTVEGTSNPNLYWYRQAAGRGLQLLFYSVGIGQISSEVPQNLSASRPQDRQFILSSKKLLLSDSGFYLCAWSVHRGAGGTEAFFGQGTRLTVV.

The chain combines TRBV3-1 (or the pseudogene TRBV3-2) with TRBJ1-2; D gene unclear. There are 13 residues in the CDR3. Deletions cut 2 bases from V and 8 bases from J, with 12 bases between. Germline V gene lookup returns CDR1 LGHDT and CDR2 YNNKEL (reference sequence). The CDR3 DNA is TGTGCCAGCAGCCAACCCAGTGGAGGAGGCTACACCTTC. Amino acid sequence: CASSQPSGGGYTF.

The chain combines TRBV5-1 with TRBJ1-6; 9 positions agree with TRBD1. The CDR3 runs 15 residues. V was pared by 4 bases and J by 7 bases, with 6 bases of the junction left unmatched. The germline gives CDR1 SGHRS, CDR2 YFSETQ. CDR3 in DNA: TGCGCCAGCAGCCCAGGACAGGGGAACAATTCACCCCTCCACTTT. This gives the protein CASSPGQGNNSPLHF.

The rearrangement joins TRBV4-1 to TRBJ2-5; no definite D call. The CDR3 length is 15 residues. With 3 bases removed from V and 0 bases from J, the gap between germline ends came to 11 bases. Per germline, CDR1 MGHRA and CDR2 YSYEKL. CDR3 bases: TGCGCCAGCAGCCAGAACAGCGCGTACCAAGAGACCCAGTACTTC. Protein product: CASSQNSAYQETQYF.

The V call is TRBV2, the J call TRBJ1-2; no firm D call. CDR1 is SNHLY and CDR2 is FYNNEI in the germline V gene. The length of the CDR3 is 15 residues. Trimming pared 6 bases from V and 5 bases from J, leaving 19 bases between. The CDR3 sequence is CASSPRGERGYGYTF. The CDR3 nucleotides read TGTGCCAGCAGCCCCCGCGGGGAAAGAGGGTATGGCTACACCTTC.

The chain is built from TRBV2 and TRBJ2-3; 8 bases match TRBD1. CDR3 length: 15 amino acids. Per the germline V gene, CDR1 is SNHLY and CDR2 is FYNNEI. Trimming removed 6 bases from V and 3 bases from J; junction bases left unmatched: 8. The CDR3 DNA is TGTGCCAGCAGGGTCGACAGGGGAGAGACAGATACGCAGTATTTT. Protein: CASRVDRGETDTQYF.

The CDR3 nucleotides read TGTGCCACCAGTGATTTAGGAGGGGGAAAAGAGACCCAGTACTTC. Protein sequence: CATSDLGGGKETQYF. V is TRBV24-1 and J is TRBJ2-5; D assignment may be TRBD1 or TRBD2 (6 bases each). The V end lost 1 base, the J end lost 3 bases, and 11 bases lay between the germline ends. CDR3 length: 15 residues. The germline gives CDR1 KGHDR, CDR2 SFDVKD.

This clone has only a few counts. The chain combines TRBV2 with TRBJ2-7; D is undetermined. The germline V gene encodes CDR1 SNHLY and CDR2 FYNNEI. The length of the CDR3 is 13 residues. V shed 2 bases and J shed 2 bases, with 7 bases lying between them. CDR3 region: CASSEMGTYEQYV. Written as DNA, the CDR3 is TGTGCCAGCAGTGAAATGGGCACCTACGAGCAGTACGTC.